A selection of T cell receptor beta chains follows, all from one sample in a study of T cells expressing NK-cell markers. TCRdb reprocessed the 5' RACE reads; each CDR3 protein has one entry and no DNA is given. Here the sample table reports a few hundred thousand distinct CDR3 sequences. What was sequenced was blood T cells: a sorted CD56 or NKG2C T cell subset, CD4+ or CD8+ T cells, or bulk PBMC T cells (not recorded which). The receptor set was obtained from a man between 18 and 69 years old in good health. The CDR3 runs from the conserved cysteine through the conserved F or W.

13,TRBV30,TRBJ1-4,CAWSVGSAEKLFF
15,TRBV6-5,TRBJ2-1,CASSYSWGLNNEQFF
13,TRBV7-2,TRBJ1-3,CASASNSGNTIYF
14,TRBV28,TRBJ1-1,CASSLAWEGTEAFF
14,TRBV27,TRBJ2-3,CASNRGSTLDTQYF
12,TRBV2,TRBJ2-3,CASSVMSDTQYF
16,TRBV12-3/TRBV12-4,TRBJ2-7,CASSLEGAKSSYEQYF
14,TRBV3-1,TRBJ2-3,CASSRDYRIDTQYF
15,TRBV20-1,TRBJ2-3,CSALGGSGGGYTQYF
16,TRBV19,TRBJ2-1,CASSISSTELWREQFF
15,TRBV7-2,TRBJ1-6,CASSTTGGLNSPLHF